This T cell receptor (beta chain) came from a study of shared clonotypes between healthy human individuals. Researchers partitioned CD4+ cells into CD45RA+ naive and CD45RA-negative memory subsets. Using immunoSEQ multiplex PCR, the repertoire was profiled, and TCRdb retains in-frame clones only, with some absent. The sample has nearly 1,000,000 clones; approximately 76% are singletons. The receptor comes from a young man in good health. Sequences were obtained from memory CD4+ T cells sorted from blood. Stated subset: CD45RA-negative fraction.

The CDR3 DNA is TGTGCCAGCAGTGTCGTACGACAAGAGACCCAGTACTTC. Its protein is CASSVVRQETQYF. This sequence joins TRBV6-1 and TRBJ2-5; the D is unclear. Between the trimmed V and J ends, which lost 4 bases and 2 bases, there was a span of 8 bases. Germline CDR1 and CDR2: MNHNS and SASEGT. The CDR3 is 13 amino acids.